This is a list of T cell receptor beta chains from one sample in a study of shared clonotypes between healthy human individuals. Repertoires were generated with immunoSEQ multiplex PCR, while TCRdb's copy carries only in-frame clones and drops some. This repertoire shows 2,500,000 or so clones, approximately 94% found once; its top ten account for around 0.15%. Sequencing was done on a sample of naive CD4+ T cells sorted from blood. The receptors were gathered from a man aged 18 to 29 in good health. Both conserved end residues are part of each CDR3.

j_gene | v_gene | CDR3aa
TRBJ2-3 | TRBV30 | CAWSVLALAGTDTQYF
TRBJ2-1 | TRBV7-9 | CASSPLAGGYNEQFF
TRBJ1-1 | TRBV6-5 | CASSYDRVKKAFF
TRBJ2-5 | TRBV7-8 | CASSLAPTVIETQYF
TRBJ1-2 | TRBV7-2 | CASNLGVGYTF
TRBJ2-7 | TRBV5-1 | CASSYGGTSYEQYF
TRBJ2-5 | TRBV7-2 | CASSLVPQGGQETQYF
TRBJ2-3 | TRBV6-1 | CASRGQGADTQYF
TRBJ1-5 | TRBV6-4 | CASSEQLGNQPQHF
TRBJ2-5 | TRBV9 | CASSPIPQETQYF
TRBJ2-1 | TRBV7-3 | CASSSAGGPHNEQFF
TRBJ2-5 | TRBV30 | CAWSILEGTQYF
TRBJ2-3 | TRBV11-2 | CASSHSGTDTQYF
TRBJ1-1 | TRBV30 | CAWRGLGGLVTEAFF
TRBJ1-3 | TRBV7-2 | CASSLVGTVASYF
TRBJ2-7 | TRBV28 | CASSPWTGDAYEQYF
TRBJ2-7 | TRBV27 | CASSLGAGGSHEQYF